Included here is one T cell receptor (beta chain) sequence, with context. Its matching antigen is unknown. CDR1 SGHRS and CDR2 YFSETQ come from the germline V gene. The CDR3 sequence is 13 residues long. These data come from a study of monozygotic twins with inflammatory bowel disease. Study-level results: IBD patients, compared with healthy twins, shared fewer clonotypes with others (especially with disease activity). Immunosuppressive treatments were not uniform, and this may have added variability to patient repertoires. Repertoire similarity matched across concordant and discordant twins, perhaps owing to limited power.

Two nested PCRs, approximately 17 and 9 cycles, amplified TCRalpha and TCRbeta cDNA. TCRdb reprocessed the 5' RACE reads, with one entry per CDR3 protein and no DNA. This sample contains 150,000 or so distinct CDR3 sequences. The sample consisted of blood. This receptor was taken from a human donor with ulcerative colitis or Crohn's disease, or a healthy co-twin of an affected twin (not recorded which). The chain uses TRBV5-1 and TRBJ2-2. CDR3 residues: CASSLELAGELFF.